This passage covers 30 T cell receptor beta chains from one sample sequenced in a study of control samples from healthy donors and cancer patients. Sequencing used immunoSEQ multiplex PCR; TCRdb keeps in-frame clones, though not all of them. The sample yields 250,000 to 300,000 clones, roughly 80% seen once. Sample: PBMCs. These receptors were collected from a woman aged 60-70 years with lung cancer.

The chain carries TRBV20-1 and TRBJ1-4; D gene unclear. Germline V gives CDR1 DFQATT, CDR2 SNEGSKA (reference sequence). The ends were cut back, 3 bases at V and 5 bases at J, with 4 bases in the middle. This CDR3 is built from 11 residues. For the CDR3, the DNA is TGCAGTGCTAGCCAGAATGAAAAACTGTTTTTT. Its protein is CSASQNEKLFF.

This clone was counted between two and nine times. The rearrangement links TRBV11-2 to TRBJ2-7, with 8 bases matching TRBD1. Germline V gene data show CDR1 as SGHAT and CDR2 as FQNNGV. The CDR3 contains 15 residues. V was clipped by 1 base and J by 7 bases; unmatched bases: 9. As DNA, the CDR3 is TGTGCCAGCAGCTTAGTGGGACAGGCAGGGAGGGAGCAGTACTTC. The encoded protein is CASSLVGQAGREQYF.

V and J are TRBV10-3 and TRBJ2-2, with D unresolved. The CDR3 loop spans 15 amino acids. Trimming shortened V by 10 bases and J by 2 bases, and 17 bases separated the two germline ends. The germline gives CDR1 ENHRY, CDR2 SYGVKD. The CDR3 DNA follows: TGTGCCACAAGGCGCGACATCGCTAACACCGGGGAGCTGTTTTTT. Protein: CATRRDIANTGELFF.

The rearrangement joins TRBV10-1 to TRBJ2-7; D is ambiguous. Between the trimmed V and J ends, which lost 4 bases and 5 bases, there was a span of 12 bases. In germline, CDR1 is WNHNN, CDR2 SYGVQD (reference sequence). The CDR3 runs to 13 residues. The CDR3 reads CASSARTEDEQYF. CDR3 nucleotide sequence: TGCGCCAGCAGTGCAAGAACAGAGGACGAGCAGTACTTC.

This chain links TRBV30 with TRBJ2-5; D unresolved. This CDR3 has 11 amino acids. Trimming took off 4 bases at V and 5 bases at J, with 8 bases between the two ends. Per germline, CDR1 GTSNPN and CDR2 SVGIG (reference sequence). CDR3 nucleotide sequence: TGTGCCTGGACAAATTTGGAGACCCAGTACTTC. Translated: CAWTNLETQYF.

The chain is built from TRBV24-1 and TRBJ2-3; TRBD1 matches 8 bases. V shed 3 bases and J 5 bases; nucleotides not matched to a gene: 6. CDR1 and CDR2 from the germline V gene are KGHDR and SFDVKD. The CDR3 has 15 residues. CDR3 amino acids: CATSDTGGSGDTQYF. CDR3 coding DNA: TGTGCCACCAGTGATACAGGGGGTTCTGGAGATACGCAGTATTTT.

This sequence joins TRBV28 and TRBJ2-1; 9 bases match TRBD2. The V gene's germline CDR1 is MDHEN and CDR2 SYDVKM. The V and J ends lost 11 bases and 7 bases, in that order; junction bases with no gene match: 12. CDR3 length equals 14 residues. This chain's CDR3 is CAGRAGGGRNEQFF. The CDR3, as DNA: TGTGCCGGGCGAGCGGGAGGAGGCAGGAATGAGCAGTTCTTC.

V and J are TRBV7-9 and TRBJ2-3; 12 positions agree with TRBD2. The germline V gene encodes CDR1 SEHNR and CDR2 FQNEAQ (reference sequence). The CDR3 is 17 amino acids. V lost 1 base to trimming and J lost 5 bases; unmatched junction nucleotides: 7. Written as DNA, the CDR3 is TGTGCCAGCAGCTTAGGCTCCCTAGCGGGGGGGCTAGATACGCAGTATTTT. Its protein product is CASSLGSLAGGLDTQYF.

The chain recombines TRBV19 with TRBJ1-5; 7 bases align to TRBD1. The trim removed 5 bases at V and 2 bases at J, leaving 6 bases unmatched. CDR1 and CDR2 (germline): LNHDA, SQIVND (reference sequence). CDR3 length: 15 residues. The DNA for the CDR3 is TGTGCCAGTAGTGTGGACAGGTTAGGCAATCAGCCCCAGCATTTT. The encoded protein is CASSVDRLGNQPQHF.

The chain couples TRBV5-1 to TRBJ2-5; D possibly uses TRBD1 or TRBD2 (5 bases each). This CDR3 spans 15 amino acids. Trimming took 4 bases from V and 0 from J, leaving 13 bases between them. In germline, CDR1 is SGHRS, CDR2 YFSETQ. CDR3 in amino acids: CASSPQGGHQETQYF. CDR3 DNA: TGCGCCAGCAGCCCCCAGGGCGGGCACCAAGAGACCCAGTACTTC.

The gene calls are TRBV12-5 and TRBJ2-2; weak D call: TRBD1 (5 bases). The V gene lost 6 bases and the J gene lost 6 bases, with 17 bases spanning the gap. This CDR3 comprises 15 residues. The germline CDR1 and CDR2 sequences are LGHNT and FRNRAP. CDR3 protein: CASGPSSGYPGELFF. The CDR3, as DNA: TGTGCTAGTGGACCATCCTCAGGGTACCCCGGGGAGCTGTTTTTT.

V gene TRBV18 combines with J gene TRBJ1-3; maybe TRBD1 (5 bases). V was shortened by 3 bases and J by 0 bases, with 15 bases between the two germline ends. The CDR3 runs 17 residues. Germline V gives CDR1 KGHSH, CDR2 LQKENI. DNA for the CDR3: TGTGCCAGCTCACCCGCTTCAACGGGGGGCTCTGGAAACACCATATATTTT. Translating it yields CASSPASTGGSGNTIYF.

The gene calls are TRBV5-6 and TRBJ1-2; possibly TRBD1 for D (6 bases). The CDR3 contains 15 residues. The germline CDR1 and CDR2 sequences are SGHDT and YYEEEE. V shed 6 bases and J shed 4 bases, with 19 bases lying between them. CDR3 nucleotides: TGTGCCAGCATCGGGGTGGGGGCTCAGAGCTATGGCTACACCTTC. This codes for CASIGVGAQSYGYTF.

This rearrangement joins TRBV11-2 to TRBJ2-3; 10 nucleotides agree with TRBD2. Trimming removed 2 bases from V and 6 bases from J; junction bases left unmatched: 5. Germline V CDR1 and CDR2: SGHAT, FQNNGV. The CDR3 extends over 15 amino acids. CDR3 residues: CASSLWGAGGDTQYF. CDR3 nucleotides: TGTGCCAGCAGCTTATGGGGAGCGGGAGGGGATACGCAGTATTTT.

V is TRBV4-1 and J is TRBJ2-5; the D gene is possibly TRBD1 (6 bases). Per the germline V gene, CDR1 is MGHRA and CDR2 is YSYEKL. The ends were cut back, 0 bases at V and 5 bases at J, with 10 bases in the middle. The CDR3 has 14 amino acids. The CDR3 DNA follows: TGCGCCAGCAGCCAAGATCCAGGGGTGGAGACCCAGTACTTC. It translates to CASSQDPGVETQYF.

In its sample, this clone was seen once. The chain uses TRBV7-2 and TRBJ1-6, with D unclear. From germline, CDR1 is SGHTA and CDR2 FQGNSA. The V end was cut by 5 bases, the J end by 9 bases, with 8 bases between. The CDR3 is 12 residues long. CDR3 bases: TGTGCCAGCAGCGGAAGGGTTTCACCCCTCCACTTT. Its translation is CASSGRVSPLHF.

The chain couples TRBV2 to TRBJ1-1; D ambiguous. In germline, CDR1 is SNHLY, CDR2 FYNNEI. With 5 bases removed from V and 2 bases from J, the gap between germline ends came to 9 bases. The CDR3 covers 13 residues. The CDR3 DNA reads as TGTGCCAGCAGTCTACTGGAAAACACTGAAGCTTTCTTT. Its protein product is CASSLLENTEAFF.

This clone was detected a few times. This chain links TRBV2 with TRBJ2-3; 7 bases align to TRBD1. J was trimmed by 3 bases and V by 6 bases; bases with no gene match: 9. The CDR3 loop spans 15 amino acids. Germline V gives CDR1 SNHLY, CDR2 FYNNEI. Here the CDR3 reads CASSLQGMWTDTQYF. The DNA of the CDR3 is TGTGCCAGCAGCCTACAGGGGATGTGGACAGATACGCAGTATTTT.

The V gene is TRBV27, the J gene TRBJ1-6; D possibly corresponds to TRBD1 (5 bases). The CDR3 extends over 15 amino acids. Trimming left V 7 bases short and J 8 bases short, with 18 bases between. Germline loops: CDR1 MNHEY, CDR2 SMNVEV (reference sequence). CDR3 coding DNA: TGTGCCAGCACCGGGGGACGGTCCGGGGATTCACCCCTCCACTTT. Its translation is CASTGGRSGDSPLHF.

This chain connects TRBV28 to TRBJ1-1; possibly TRBD1 for D (6 bases). The CDR3 consists of 15 residues. V was clipped by 7 bases and J by 5 bases, with 20 bases between them. Germline V gene sequence: CDR1 MDHEN, CDR2 SYDVKM. CDR3 loop: CASNPQTGGLTEAFF. CDR3 DNA sequence: TGTGCCAGCAACCCCCAGACAGGAGGATTAACTGAAGCTTTCTTT.

The gene calls are TRBV29-1 and TRBJ2-5; 7 nucleotides agree with TRBD1. Trimming cost V 5 bases and J 2 bases; bases outside gene matches: 8. In germline, CDR1 is SQVTM, CDR2 ANQGSEA. This CDR3 spans 14 amino acids. The CDR3 loop is CSVPRTGWQETQYF. The CDR3 DNA reads TGCAGCGTTCCCCGGACAGGATGGCAAGAGACCCAGTACTTC.

The table lists this clone with a few counts. The chain employs TRBV2 and TRBJ1-4; D is ambiguous. This CDR3 has 11 residues. CDR1 and CDR2 from the germline V gene are SNHLY and FYNNEI. Between the trimmed V and J ends, which lost 7 bases and 6 bases, there was a span of 6 bases. Here the CDR3 DNA reads TGTGCCAGCAAAGTGGATGAAAAACTGTTTTTT. This translates into CASKVDEKLFF.

The table lists this clone with many counts. This rearrangement joins TRBV4-1 to TRBJ1-6; 8 nucleotides agree with TRBD1. This CDR3 has 14 residues. Germline CDR1 and CDR2: MGHRA and YSYEKL. V lost 1 base to trimming and J lost 9 bases; unmatched junction nucleotides: 2. The CDR3 nucleotides read TGCGCCAGCAGCCAAGCAGGGGGCGGTTCACCCCTCCACTTT. This sequence encodes CASSQAGGGSPLHF.

This clone has only one observation. The gene calls are TRBV5-1 and TRBJ2-6, with a weak D call TRBD2 (6 bases). Germline V gene data show CDR1 as SGHRS and CDR2 as YFSETQ. The CDR3 length is 17 residues. V lost 7 bases and J 0 bases, leaving 17 bases between the germline ends. This CDR3 reads CASFRDSSHSGANVLTF. As DNA, the CDR3 is TGCGCCAGCTTCCGGGACTCTTCCCACTCTGGGGCCAACGTCCTGACTTTC.

This sequence joins TRBV3-1 (or the pseudogene TRBV3-2) and TRBJ1-2; 9 bases agree with TRBD1. V gave up 5 bases and J gave up 3 bases; unmatched junction bases: 4. Germline loops: CDR1 LGHDT, CDR2 YNNKEL (reference sequence). The CDR3 runs 14 residues. This CDR3 is CASSKQGADYGYTF. Here the CDR3 DNA reads TGTGCCAGCAGCAAACAGGGGGCAGACTATGGCTACACCTTC.

The DNA of the CDR3 is TGTGCCAGTAGTCTCCGGACTAGCGTTAACAATGAGCAGTTCTTC. This codes for CASSLRTSVNNEQFF. This chain links TRBV19 with TRBJ2-1, with 9 bases aligning to TRBD2. The CDR3 is made up of 15 amino acids. CDR1 is LNHDA and CDR2 is SQIVND in the germline V gene (reference sequence). With 5 bases clipped from V and 5 bases from J, the junction kept 7 bases outside the gene matches.

The CDR3 DNA is TGTGCCAGCTCACGTGGGGTTCCGGGGAATAATGAAAAACTGTTTTTT. Encoded protein: CASSRGVPGNNEKLFF. V usage is TRBV18 and J usage is TRBJ1-4; unclear D gene. Germline values: CDR1 KGHSH, CDR2 LQKENI. The CDR3 contains 16 residues. V lost 4 bases and J 4 bases, leaving 16 bases between the germline ends.

This rearrangement joins TRBV3-1 (or the pseudogene TRBV3-2) to TRBJ2-3; 9 positions agree with TRBD1. Losses at the gene ends were 4 bases for V and 4 bases for J; bases not matched to a gene: 3. Germline V gene sequence: CDR1 LGHDT, CDR2 YNNKEL (reference sequence). This CDR3 comprises 14 residues. The CDR3: CASSPRQGADTQYF. The CDR3 DNA is TGTGCCAGCAGCCCTCGACAGGGGGCAGATACGCAGTATTTT.

V gene TRBV18 combines with J gene TRBJ2-6, with 8 bases fitting TRBD1. CDR3 length: 17 amino acids. The V gene's germline CDR1 is KGHSH and CDR2 LQKENI. V gave up 3 bases and J gave up 8 bases; unmatched junction bases: 12. The CDR3 protein is CASSPQLIQGESNVLTF. The CDR3 nucleotides read TGTGCCAGCTCACCTCAGCTTATACAGGGGGAGTCCAACGTCCTGACTTTC.

This chain joins TRBV7-2 and TRBJ1-4, with 7 bases lining up with TRBD1. This CDR3 comprises 14 residues. Germline values: CDR1 SGHTA, CDR2 FQGNSA. The V gene end was trimmed by 5 bases and the J gene end by 5 bases; junction bases not matched to a gene: 5. The CDR3, as DNA: TGTGCCAGCAGCCAGGCAGGGGGGAATGAAAAACTGTTTTTT. Encoded protein: CASSQAGGNEKLFF.